The 20 T cell receptor beta chains listed next were all sequenced from one sample in a study of blood T cell repertoires in COVID-19. Some clones are missing from TCRdb's copy, which holds only in-frame ones; the method was immunoSEQ multiplex PCR. This table has approximately 140,000 clones, 84% appearing once. What was sequenced was PBMCs or T cells enriched from blood (not recorded which). These receptors were taken from a woman aged 45-60 years with acute COVID-19.

This rearrangement joins TRBV5-1 to TRBJ2-1; 8 bases agree with TRBD2. The V gene end was trimmed by 4 bases and the J gene end by 5 bases; junction bases not matched to a gene: 14. This CDR3 has 17 residues. Germline V lookup: CDR1 SGHRS, CDR2 YFSETQ. CDR3 in amino acids: CASSRLRSGGNDNEQFF. The CDR3 DNA sequence: TGCGCCAGCAGCAGGTTGAGGAGCGGGGGTAATGACAATGAGCAGTTCTTC.

DNA of the CDR3: TGTGCCAGCAGCAAGGTGGAGCAACCGGGAAGCCCTACTTTCTACGAGCAGTACTTC. Protein product: CASSKVEQPGSPTFYEQYF. The chain has TRBV21-1 and TRBJ2-7; whether TRBD2, the table's D call, matches the DNA was not checked. TRBV21-1 is a pseudogene segment. This CDR3 spans 19 amino acids.

V is TRBV2 and J is TRBJ2-3, with D perhaps matching TRBD1 (6 bases). The V gene's germline CDR1 is SNHLY and CDR2 FYNNEI. V was clipped by 1 base and J by 6 bases, with 14 bases between them. CDR3 length: 15 amino acids. CDR3 sequence: CASSEEQGAYDTQYF. CDR3 nucleotide sequence: TGTGCCAGCAGTGAAGAACAGGGAGCGTACGATACGCAGTATTTT.

V is TRBV18 and J is TRBJ2-1, with 7 bases identical to TRBD2. Germline CDR1 KGHSH, CDR2 LQKENI. Germline trimming cut 8 bases from V and 0 bases from J; bases unmatched to any gene: 7. CDR3 length equals 15 residues. The DNA for the CDR3 is TGTGCCAGCACCCTAGCGGCGAGCTCCTACAATGAGCAGTTCTTC. It codes for CASTLAASSYNEQFF.

V and J are TRBV28 and TRBJ1-5, with a possible D match to TRBD1 (5 bases). The CDR3 spans 14 residues. Germline-derived CDR1 and CDR2 are MDHEN and SYDVKM. Trimming took 2 bases from V and 6 from J, leaving 11 bases between them. CDR3 protein: CASSLELQGQPQHF. The CDR3 nucleotides are TGTGCCAGCAGTTTAGAGCTCCAGGGTCAGCCCCAGCATTTT.

The chain carries TRBV12-3 or TRBV12-4 and TRBJ1-2, with 8 bases that match TRBD1. CDR3 length equals 13 residues. Trimming at V came to 6 bases and at J to 3 bases, leaving 3 bases not matched to a gene. CDR3 nucleotide sequence: TGTGCCAGCAGCCAGGACAGGGACTATGGCTACACCTTC. This gives the protein CASSQDRDYGYTF.

This clone appeared a few times. The V call is TRBV4-3, the J call TRBJ1-5, with D hard to call. The CDR3 has 18 amino acids. Trimming took 1 base from V and 0 from J, leaving 16 bases between them. From germline, CDR1 is LGHNA and CDR2 YSLEER. The CDR3 is CASSQGAAIYHSNQPQHF. CDR3 sequence (DNA): TGCGCCAGCAGCCAAGGTGCGGCGATATACCATAGCAATCAGCCCCAGCATTTT.

V and J are TRBV7-9 and TRBJ2-2; D is uncertain. This CDR3 spans 18 amino acids. Looked up from germline, CDR1 is SEHNR and CDR2 is FQNEAQ (reference sequence). V lost 1 base to trimming and J lost 2 bases, with 17 bases between them. CDR3 sequence: CASSLGGLRGFNTGELFF. The CDR3 bases are TGTGCCAGCAGCTTAGGCGGATTGAGAGGCTTTAACACCGGGGAGCTGTTTTTT. The entire variable domain, with the rest obtained from reference TRBV7-9 and TRBJ2-2, is as follows: DTGVSQNPRHKITKRGQNVTFRCDPISEHNRLYWYRQTLGQGPEFLTYFQNEAQLEKSRLLSDRFSAERPKGSFSTLEIQRTEQGDSAMYLCASSLGGLRGFNTGELFFGEGSRLTVL.

The rearrangement links TRBV2 to TRBJ2-7; 11 bases are a match to TRBD2. Per the germline V gene, CDR1 is SNHLY and CDR2 is FYNNEI. Germline trimming cut 6 bases from V and 2 bases from J; bases unmatched to any gene: 3. CDR3 length equals 14 residues. The CDR3 DNA is TGTGCCAGCAGCGTGACTAGCGGGACCTACGAGCAGTACTTC. Its protein is CASSVTSGTYEQYF.

The rearrangement uses TRBV29-1 and TRBJ1-2, with TRBD1 matching over 7 bases. This CDR3 spans 12 amino acids. V trimming: 4 bases; J trimming: 5 bases; junction bases outside the gene matches: 4. Germline CDR1 SQVTM, CDR2 ANQGSEA. CDR3 in DNA: TGCAGCGTTGGAGGGGGCGGGTATGGCTACACCTTC. Translating it yields CSVGGGGYGYTF.

The V and J genes are TRBV15 and TRBJ1-4, with D uncertain. The CDR3 runs to 14 residues. Per germline, CDR1 LNHNV and CDR2 YYDKDF (reference sequence). With 1 base removed from V and 14 bases from J, the gap between germline ends came to 17 bases. The CDR3 spells CATSRVDSLGKLFF. The CDR3 nucleotides are TGTGCCACCAGCAGAGTCGATAGCCTTGGCAAGCTGTTTTTT.

The chain couples TRBV6-6 to TRBJ1-5; D is uncertain. Germline V lookup: CDR1 MNHNY, CDR2 SVGAGI (reference sequence). This CDR3 region has 15 residues. V was pared by 5 bases and J by 0 bases, with 11 bases between. CDR3 coding DNA: TGTGCCAGCAGTAGATCAGAGTATAGCAATCAGCCCCAGCATTTT. Amino acid sequence: CASSRSEYSNQPQHF.

This clone appeared once. The CDR3 is CASSSLSRELFF. CDR3 bases: TGTGCCAGCAGCTCCCTGTCCCGGGAGCTGTTTTTT. The chain joins TRBV7-6 to TRBJ2-2; no firm D call. Trimming cost V 4 bases and J 9 bases, with 9 bases left between them. This CDR3 region has 12 residues. Germline values: CDR1 SGHVS, CDR2 FNYEAQ.

The rearrangement uses TRBV6-1 and TRBJ2-6, with a possible D match to TRBD1 (6 bases). Between the trimmed V and J ends, which lost 3 bases and 0 bases, there was a span of 12 bases. The CDR3 contains 17 residues. Germline-derived CDR1 and CDR2 are MNHNS and SASEGT. The CDR3 DNA is TGTGCCAGCAGTGAGTGGGACATAGGCTCTGGGGCCAACGTCCTGACTTTC. It is translated as CASSEWDIGSGANVLTF.

The chain uses TRBV5-1 and TRBJ2-3; TRBD1 matches at 9 bases. The CDR3 loop spans 16 amino acids. The germline V gene has CDR1 SGHRS and CDR2 YFSETQ. Trimming removed 5 bases from V and 2 bases from J; junction bases left unmatched: 9. The CDR3 region is CASSRPGTGTTDTQYF. The CDR3 DNA is TGCGCCAGCAGTCGTCCCGGGACAGGGACCACAGATACGCAGTATTTT.

The chain combines TRBV6-2 or TRBV6-3 with TRBJ2-7; 8 nucleotides match TRBD2. The CDR3 is 14 amino acids. V lost 3 bases, J lost 3 bases, and 4 bases stayed unmatched. Germline V gene sequence: CDR1 MNHEY, CDR2 SVGEGT. The CDR3 is CASSYYSGNYEQYF. DNA for the CDR3: TGTGCCAGCAGTTATTATAGCGGGAACTACGAGCAGTACTTC.

The table lists this clone with a few counts. The gene calls are TRBV15 and TRBJ2-7; the D gene is possibly TRBD2 (7 bases). CDR1 LNHNV and CDR2 YYDKDF come from the germline V gene (reference sequence). There are 13 residues in the CDR3. Trimming shortened V by 3 bases and J by 6 bases, and 12 bases separated the two germline ends. The CDR3 region is CATSSRRGAEQYF. Here the CDR3 DNA reads TGTGCCACCAGCAGCCGCCGGGGGGCCGAGCAGTACTTC.

The V call is TRBV18, the J call TRBJ2-7, with a tentative D call TRBD1 (6 bases). The CDR3 covers 15 residues. Germline loops: CDR1 KGHSH, CDR2 LQKENI. V lost 3 bases and J lost 6, with 18 bases in between. The CDR3 loop is CASSPTGRTRAEQYF. As DNA, the CDR3 is TGTGCCAGCTCACCCACAGGGCGTACTCGGGCCGAGCAGTACTTC.

This chain joins TRBV19 and TRBJ1-1, with a tentative D call TRBD1 (6 bases). CDR3 length: 14 amino acids. CDR1 is LNHDA, CDR2 SQIVND, per germline (reference sequence). The V gene lost 3 bases and the J gene lost 1 base, with 9 bases spanning the gap. The DNA of the CDR3 is TGTGCCAGTAGTATGTGGACAGAGAACACTGAAGCTTTCTTT. Translating gives CASSMWTENTEAFF.

This clone showed up just once. V gene TRBV10-3 combines with J gene TRBJ1-1, with 7 bases that match TRBD1. The CDR3 runs to 12 residues. V shed 2 bases, J shed 11 bases, and the junction held 5 bases outside the gene matches. Germline values: CDR1 ENHRY, CDR2 SYGVKD. CDR3 coding DNA: TGTGCCATCAGTGAGAGGGGGCTGGGGGCTTTCTTT. The encoded protein is CAISERGLGAFF.